A single TCR beta chain is shown here with its context. The antigen is not known. These data belong to a study of blood T cells in healthy people across ages. General observations from the study: Both naive CD4+ cell counts and diversity were greater in long-lived donors than in aged donors.

Every sample had a minimum of 7 million PBMCs isolated. The authors ran a second PCR of roughly 7 to 11 cycles using a sample-barcoded 5' primer and a J-beta primer mix. The template-switch adaptor was a 5' adaptor with 12 random nucleotides. It tagged each cDNA molecule. MiXCR, applied by TCRdb to the 5' RACE reads, yields one record per CDR3 protein. The sample has 920,000 or so distinct CDR3 sequences; more than 35% are singletons. The CDR3 has 12 residues. The germline V gene encodes CDR1 MDHEN and CDR2 SYDVKM. V was pared by 7 bases and J by 0 bases, with 4 bases between. The TCR sequence derives from a woman aged 60-70 years in good health. The sample taken for sequencing was blood. The gene calls are TRBV28 and TRBJ2-4, with no clear D. The CDR3 sequence is CASTTAKNIQYF. CDR3 sequence (DNA): TGTGCCAGCACGACAGCCAAAAACATTCAGTACTTC.